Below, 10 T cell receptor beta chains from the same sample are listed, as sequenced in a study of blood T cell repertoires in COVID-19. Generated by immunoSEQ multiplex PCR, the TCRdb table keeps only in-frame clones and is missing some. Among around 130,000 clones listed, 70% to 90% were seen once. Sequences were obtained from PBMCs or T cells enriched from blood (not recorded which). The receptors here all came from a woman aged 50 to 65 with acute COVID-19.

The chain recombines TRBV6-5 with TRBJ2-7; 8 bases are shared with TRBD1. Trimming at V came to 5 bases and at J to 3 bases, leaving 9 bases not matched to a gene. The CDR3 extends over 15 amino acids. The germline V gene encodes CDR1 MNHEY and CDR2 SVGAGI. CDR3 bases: TGTGCCAGCAGTCAGCCGGGGACAGGCAACTACGAGCAGTACTTC. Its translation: CASSQPGTGNYEQYF.

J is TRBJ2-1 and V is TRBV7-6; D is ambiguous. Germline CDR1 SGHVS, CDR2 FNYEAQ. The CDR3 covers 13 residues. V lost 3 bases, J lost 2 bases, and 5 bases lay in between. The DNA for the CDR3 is TGTGCCAGCAGCTTGTATACCTACAATGAGCAGTTCTTC. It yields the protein CASSLYTYNEQFF.

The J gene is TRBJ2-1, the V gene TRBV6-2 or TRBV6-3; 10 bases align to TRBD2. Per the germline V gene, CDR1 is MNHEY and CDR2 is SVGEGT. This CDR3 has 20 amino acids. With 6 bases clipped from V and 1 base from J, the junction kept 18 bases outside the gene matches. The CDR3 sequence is CASSRTSGNVLGLSYNEQFF. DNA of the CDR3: TGTGCCAGCAGCCGTACTAGCGGGAACGTGTTGGGTCTTTCCTACAATGAGCAGTTCTTC.

The CDR3, as DNA: TGTGCCAGCAGCTTAGGGATCAGGGATACGCAGTATTTT. Encoded protein: CASSLGIRDTQYF. This chain links TRBV11-2 with TRBJ2-3; no firm D call. The CDR3 loop spans 13 amino acids. CDR1 and CDR2 (germline): SGHAT, FQNNGV. The V and J ends lost 1 base and 6 bases respectively, with 8 bases between them.

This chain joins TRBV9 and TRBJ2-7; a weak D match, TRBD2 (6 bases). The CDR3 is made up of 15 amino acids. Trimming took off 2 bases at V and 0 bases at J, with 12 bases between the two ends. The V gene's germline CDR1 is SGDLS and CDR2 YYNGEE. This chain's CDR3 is CASSVRDSSSYEQYF. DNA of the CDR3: TGTGCCAGCAGCGTTAGGGACTCAAGCTCCTACGAGCAGTACTTC.

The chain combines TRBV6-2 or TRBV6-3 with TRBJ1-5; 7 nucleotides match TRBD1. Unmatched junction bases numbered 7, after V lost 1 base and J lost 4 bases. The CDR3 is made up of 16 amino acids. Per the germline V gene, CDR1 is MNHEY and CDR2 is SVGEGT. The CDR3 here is CASSYFEDRINQPQHF. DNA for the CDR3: TGTGCCAGCAGTTACTTCGAGGACAGGATAAATCAGCCCCAGCATTTT.

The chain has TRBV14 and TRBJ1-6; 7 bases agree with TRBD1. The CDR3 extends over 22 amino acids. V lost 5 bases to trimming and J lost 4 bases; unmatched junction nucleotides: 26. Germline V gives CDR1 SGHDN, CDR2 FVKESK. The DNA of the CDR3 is TGTGCCAGCAGCTCCCGGACAGGAGTCGCGTCCCGGGAAAGCTATTATAATTCACCCCTCCACTTT. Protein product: CASSSRTGVASRESYYNSPLHF. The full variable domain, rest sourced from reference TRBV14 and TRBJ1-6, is EAGVTQFPSHSVIEKGQTVTLRCDPISGHDNLYWYRRVMGKEIKFLLHFVKESKQDESGMPNNRFLAERTGGTYSTLKVQPAELEDSGVYFCASSSRTGVASRESYYNSPLHFGNGTRLTVT.

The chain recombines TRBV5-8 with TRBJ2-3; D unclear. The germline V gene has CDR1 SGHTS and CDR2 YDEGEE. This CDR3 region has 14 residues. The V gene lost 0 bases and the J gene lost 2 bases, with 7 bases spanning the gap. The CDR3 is CASSLGEITDTQYF. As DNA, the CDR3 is TGTGCCAGCAGCTTGGGCGAGATCACAGATACGCAGTATTTT.

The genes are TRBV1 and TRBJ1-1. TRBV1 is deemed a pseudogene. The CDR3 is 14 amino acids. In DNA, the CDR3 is TGCACCAGCAGCCAAGAGGAGGAGGGCACTGAAGCTTTCTTT. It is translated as CTSSQEEEGTEAFF.

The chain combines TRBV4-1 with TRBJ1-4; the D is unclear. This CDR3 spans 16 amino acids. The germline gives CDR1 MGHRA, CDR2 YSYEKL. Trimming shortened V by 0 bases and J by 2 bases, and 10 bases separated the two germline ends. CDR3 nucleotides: TGCGCCAGCAGCCAAGAAATCCGGGGTACTAATGAAAAACTGTTTTTT. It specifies CASSQEIRGTNEKLFF.